Listed below are T cell receptor beta chains from one sample, sequenced in a study of siplizumab effects on memory and regulatory T cells. Measured with immunoSEQ multiplex PCR; TCRdb has only the in-frame clones, and not every one. The sample has roughly 120,000 clones; around 94% are singletons. What was sequenced was non-Treg CD4+ T cells sorted from blood. These receptors were collected from a human donor in good health. Each CDR3 is given with its conserved first and last residue. The D gene is left open where the match is weak. For some rows the clone size is stated as once, few or many, or as a class when expanded; others skip it.

size,J,length,V,D,DNA,CDR3
once,TRBJ2-1,15,TRBV19,NA,TGTGCCAGTAGTCCTACCGGGACATCATACAATGAGCAGTTCTTC,CASSPTGTSYNEQFF
NA,TRBJ2-7,13,TRBV18,NA,TGTGCCAGCTCACCACCTACCCCCTACGAGCAGTACTTC,CASSPPTPYEQYF
NA,TRBJ1-6,17,TRBV5-6,TRBD1,TGTGCCAGCAGCTCGAGTTCCGACAGGGCTTATAATTCACCCCTCCACTTT,CASSSSSDRAYNSPLHF
NA,TRBJ1-2,14,TRBV5-5,NA,TGTGCCAGCAGCTTGAATGGACAGATGGACGGCTACACCTTC,CASSLNGQMDGYTF
NA,TRBJ1-4,11,TRBV29-1,NA,TGCAGCGTTGAAGATCGGGGAAAACTGTTTTTT,CSVEDRGKLFF
NA,TRBJ1-2,13,TRBV5-6,TRBD1,TGTGCCAGCAGCTCGGGACAGATCTATGGCTACACCTTC,CASSSGQIYGYTF
NA,TRBJ1-4,15,TRBV28,TRBD1,TGTGCCAGCAGTCCAGGACAGGGCGGGCATGAAAAACTGTTTTTT,CASSPGQGGHEKLFF
NA,TRBJ1-6,14,TRBV2,NA,TGTGCCAGCAATGGTCAGGCCTCGTATTCACCCCTCCACTTT,CASNGQASYSPLHF
NA,TRBJ1-1,11,TRBV2,NA,TGTGCCAGCGGGGGGAACACTGAAGCTTTCTTT,CASGGNTEAFF
NA,TRBJ2-1,12,TRBV7-8,NA,TGTGCCAGCAGCTTAGTGGAAAATGAGCAGTTCTTC,CASSLVENEQFF
few,TRBJ1-1,14,TRBV5-4,NA,TGTGCCAGCAGCGAGGACAGAACGAACACTGAAGCTTTCTTT,CASSEDRTNTEAFF
NA,TRBJ1-1,10,TRBV29-1,NA,TGCAGTGGGAGGAACACTGAAGCTTTCTTT,CSGRNTEAFF
NA,TRBJ1-4,18,TRBV21-1,NA,TGTGCCAGCAGCAAATGTGTATGGTCGGGGGCAACTAATGAAAAACTGTTTTTT,CASSKCVWSGATNEKLFF
NA,TRBJ1-3,14,TRBV6-5,TRBD1,TGTGCCAGCAGAGACAGGGGCTCTGGAAACACCATATATTTT,CASRDRGSGNTIYF
NA,TRBJ2-7,12,TRBV6-5,TRBD1,TGTGCCAGCAGAGACAGGGTAGACGAGCAGTACTTC,CASRDRVDEQYF
NA,TRBJ2-5,15,TRBV7-3,NA,TGTGCCAGCAGTCCTCGTCCGGGACGGCAAGAGACCCAGTACTTC,CASSPRPGRQETQYF